This T cell receptor beta chain derives from a study of glioma-infiltrating T cells after dendritic cell vaccination. Turning to the study itself: Treatment, given 2003 to 2012, was autologous tumor lysate-pulsed dendritic cell vaccination.

No glioblastoma patient carried an isocitrate dehydrogenase mutation. The CDR3 is 13 residues long. The ends were cut back, 5 bases at V and 2 bases at J, with 9 bases in the middle. Germline assignment: CDR1 MNHNS and CDR2 SASEGT. TCRB CDR3 was amplified from 2 ug genomic DNA or less. Repertoires were generated with immunoSEQ multiplex PCR, while TCRdb's copy carries only in-frame clones and drops some. Seen here are fewer than 110,000 clones, roughly 79% observed once, and the top ten hold 12%. Sequencing used blood, obtained before dendritic cell vaccination. This TCR derives from a human donor with glioblastoma. The genes are TRBV6-1 and TRBJ1-2; tentatively, D is TRBD1 (6 bases). The CDR3: CASSSGQNYGYTF. The CDR3 DNA reads as TGTGCCAGCAGTTCTGGACAGAACTATGGCTACACCTTC.